This is a list of T cell receptor beta chains from one sample in a study of T cells after posttransplantation cyclophosphamide. TCRdb keeps only in-frame clones here, not all; method: immunoSEQ multiplex PCR. The sample includes just over 5,500 clones, none of them occurring once. This material consisted of PBMCs, taken after allogeneic stem cell transplant with posttransplant cyclophosphamide. The source of these receptors is a male patient between 60 and 69 years old who received an allogeneic stem cell transplant from a related donor, was CMV-positive, and had no GVHD. The graft donor may have given rise to some T cells. Each CDR3 is given without its conserved first and last residue. Clone size is stated in some rows and not others, as once, few, many or a class when expanded.

TRBJ2-3 TRBV10-3 many ASTGPGLDGPDTQY
TRBJ2-4 TRBV5-4 many ASSLQGAKNIQY
TRBJ1-1 TRBV27 many ASSETGHTEAF
TRBJ2-1 TRBV6-5 large ASSPERGPYNEQF
TRBJ1-2 TRBV6-5 few ASSSDGGSYGYT
TRBJ1-1 TRBV6-1 many ASSHREGVEAF
TRBJ2-1 TRBV27 - ASSPPTPSTYNEQF
TRBJ2-1 TRBV6-1 few ASSERQGNEQF
TRBJ1-2 TRBV2 many ASRDSTGGGYT
TRBJ1-4 TRBV5-1 few ASSLNDRDGEANEKLF
TRBJ1-1 TRBV6-6 many ASSYQRGTEAF
TRBJ2-3 TRBV4-1 few ASSRGGSTDTQY
TRBJ2-1 TRBV28 few ASSLWSGRISYNEQF
TRBJ1-2 TRBV5-6 many ASSRRTGWGYGYT
TRBJ2-3 TRBV14 few ASKEGLAGGSADTQY
TRBJ1-3 TRBV7-9 large ASSPWGEYGNTIY
TRBJ1-2 TRBV5-4 many ASTQDSFYGYT
TRBJ1-5 TRBV7-3 many ASSFSGDQPQH
TRBJ1-1 TRBV6-5 - ASSYGQEATEAF
TRBJ2-7 TRBV14 few ASSQGSGGSLYEQY
TRBJ1-5 TRBV30 few ACSGGAGSNQPQH
TRBJ1-2 TRBV30 few AWSGLTGTGPGGYT
TRBJ1-6 TRBV5-1 many ASSQDRDSPLH
TRBJ2-5 TRBV4-3 many ASSQIRQFSGGVQETQY
TRBJ1-1 TRBV6-1 many ASRFAGLNTEAF
TRBJ2-2 TRBV28 many ASSLRIKSLAGGHLTGELF
TRBJ1-4 TRBV7-9 many ASSLSRQGDEKLF
TRBJ1-1 TRBV29-1 many SAPNQQGAYTEAF
TRBJ1-2 TRBV5-1 many ASSATGTGGWGYT
TRBJ2-3 TRBV11-3 many ASSLGGWGGPPTDTQY
TRBJ2-7 TRBV27 many ASGPIGDKGQY
TRBJ1-2 TRBV6-6 many ASSSLQGADNYGYT
TRBJ2-7 TRBV11-2 many ASSLGAGGFYEQY
TRBJ2-7 TRBV6-6 - ASSLDRVGREQY
TRBJ2-3 TRBV15 many ATSAAGVSTDTQY
TRBJ2-2 TRBV4-3 few ASSQRGTNTGELF
TRBJ2-7 TRBV11-2 many ASSVGFSYEQY
TRBJ2-7 TRBV10-1 - ASSAGLFHEQY
TRBJ2-5 TRBV7-8 - ASSSGLGGGLEQY
TRBJ1-2 TRBV5-1 - ASSLARGPLGNYGYT
TRBJ1-6 TRBV28 few ASTLGGVENSPLH
TRBJ1-2 TRBV11-2 many ASSPSTGRRGYT
TRBJ1-1 TRBV5-1 many ASKTGEYTEAF
TRBJ1-2 TRBV11-3 many ASSFSSRGNT
TRBJ2-7 TRBV27 many ASSPRTQGGQY
TRBJ1-1 TRBV9 many ASSVVDRGEAF
TRBJ1-5 TRBV28 many ASSFGQGLYQPQH
TRBJ2-3 TRBV30 many AWEQGPDTQY
TRBJ2-1 TRBV18 - ASSSDRDRGRDEQF
TRBJ2-7 TRBV4-1 - ASSQLTGRGGQY
TRBJ2-1 TRBV5-6 - ASSLFVREDEQF
TRBJ1-1 TRBV20-1 many SARNPEAF
TRBJ2-4 TRBV7-2 many ASSSLTGGFIAKNIQY
TRBJ1-2 TRBV7-8 many ASSLGSRGANYGYT
TRBJ2-7 TRBV7-9 many ASSLGSFPAYEQY